The sequence of this T cell receptor beta chain was determined in a study of blood T cell repertoires in COVID-19. Study at large: The United States, Italy and Spain were the sources of the acute and convalescent COVID-19 samples. The cDNA or gDNA used as material had been derived from T cells, B-cell-depleted T cells, or PBMCs.

Unmatched junction bases numbered 6, after V lost 5 bases and J lost 3 bases. Germline lookup yields CDR1 SGHTA and CDR2 FQGNSA. CDR3 size: 15 residues. In the original workflow: From reference gene primer amplification, estimates of nucleated cell counts were derived. TCRdb keeps only in-frame clones here, not all; method: immunoSEQ multiplex PCR. Clonal size and the V and J genes are those of that table, whereas D and trimming came from the DNA. Here the sample spans about 150,000 clones, 80% to 90% being singletons. This TCR was sampled from an older man with acute or convalescent COVID-19. V gene TRBV7-2 combines with J gene TRBJ1-4, with 7 positions matching TRBD1. What was sequenced was peripheral blood. CDR3 sequence: CASSPQGRANEKLFF. CDR3 bases: TGTGCCAGCAGCCCACAGGGGAGAGCTAATGAAAAACTGTTTTTT. The full variable domain, its missing parts supplied by reference TRBV7-2 and TRBJ1-4, is GAGVSQSPSNKVTEKGKDVELRCDPISGHTALYWYRQSLGQGLEFLIYFQGNSAPDKSGLPSDRFSAERTGGSVSTLTIQRTQQEDSAVYLCASSPQGRANEKLFFGSGTQLSVL.